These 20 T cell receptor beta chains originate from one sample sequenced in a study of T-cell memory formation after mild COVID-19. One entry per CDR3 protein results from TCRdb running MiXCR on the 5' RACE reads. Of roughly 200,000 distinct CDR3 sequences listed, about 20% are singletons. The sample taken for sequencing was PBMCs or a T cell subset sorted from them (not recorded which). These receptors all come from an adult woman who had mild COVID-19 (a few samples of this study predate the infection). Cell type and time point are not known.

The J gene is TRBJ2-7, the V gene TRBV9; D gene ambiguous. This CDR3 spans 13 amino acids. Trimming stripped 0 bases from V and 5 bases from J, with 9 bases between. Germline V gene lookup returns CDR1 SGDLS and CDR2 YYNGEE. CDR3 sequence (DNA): TGTGCCAGCAGCGTAGATAATCCTAACGAGCAGTACTTC. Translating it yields CASSVDNPNEQYF.

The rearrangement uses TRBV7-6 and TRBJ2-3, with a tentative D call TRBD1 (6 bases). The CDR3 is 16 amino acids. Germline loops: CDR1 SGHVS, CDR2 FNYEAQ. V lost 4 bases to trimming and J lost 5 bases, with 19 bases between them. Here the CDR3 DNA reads TGTGCCAGCAGCTACAGGGCGACTAATCCCCTAGATACGCAGTATTTT. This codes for CASSYRATNPLDTQYF.

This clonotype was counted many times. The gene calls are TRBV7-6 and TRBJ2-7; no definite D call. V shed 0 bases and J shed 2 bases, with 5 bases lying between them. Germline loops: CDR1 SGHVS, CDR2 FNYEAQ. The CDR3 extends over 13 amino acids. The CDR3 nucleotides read TGTGCCAGCAGCTTAGCCACAGCCTACGAGCAGTACTTC. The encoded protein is CASSLATAYEQYF.

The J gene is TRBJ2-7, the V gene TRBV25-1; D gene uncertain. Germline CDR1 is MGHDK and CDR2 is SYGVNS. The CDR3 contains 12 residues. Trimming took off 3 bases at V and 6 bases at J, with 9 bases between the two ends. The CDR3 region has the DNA TGTGCCAGCAGTGATGACGGAAGCGAGCAGTACTTC. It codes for CASSDDGSEQYF.

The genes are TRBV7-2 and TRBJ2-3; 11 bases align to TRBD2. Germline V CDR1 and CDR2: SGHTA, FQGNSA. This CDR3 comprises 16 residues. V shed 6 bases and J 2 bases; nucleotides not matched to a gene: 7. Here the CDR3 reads CASRPSGGYLTDTQYF. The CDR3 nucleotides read TGTGCCAGCAGACCTAGCGGGGGGTACCTCACAGATACGCAGTATTTT. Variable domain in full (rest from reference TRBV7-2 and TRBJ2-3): GAGVSQSPSNKVTEKGKDVELRCDPISGHTALYWYRQSLGQGLEFLIYFQGNSAPDKSGLPSDRFSAERTGGSVSTLTIQRTQQEDSAVYLCASRPSGGYLTDTQYFGPGTRLTVL.

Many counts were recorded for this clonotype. DNA for the CDR3: TGTGCCAGCAGCCGAAGACAGGGGGCTTCCACCGGGGAGCTGTTTTTT. This gives the protein CASSRRQGASTGELFF. The chain employs TRBV4-2 and TRBJ2-2; TRBD1 matches at 10 bases. Germline CDR1 reads LGHNA; CDR2 reads YNFKEQ. CDR3 length: 16 amino acids. V lost 4 bases to trimming and J lost 4 bases; unmatched junction nucleotides: 6.

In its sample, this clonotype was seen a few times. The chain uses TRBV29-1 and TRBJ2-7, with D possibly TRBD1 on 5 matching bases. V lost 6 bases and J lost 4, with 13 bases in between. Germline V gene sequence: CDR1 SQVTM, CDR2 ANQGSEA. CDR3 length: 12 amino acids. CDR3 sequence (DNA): TGCAGCGTGGGGCAGGATTATTACGAGCAGTACTTC. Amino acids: CSVGQDYYEQYF.

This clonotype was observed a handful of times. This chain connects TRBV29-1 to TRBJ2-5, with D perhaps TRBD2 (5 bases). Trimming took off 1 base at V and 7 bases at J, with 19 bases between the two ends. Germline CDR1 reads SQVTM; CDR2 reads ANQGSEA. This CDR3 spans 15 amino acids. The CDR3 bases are TGCAGCGTTGAAGGTGGTAACACTACAGAGGGGACCCAGTACTTC. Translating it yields CSVEGGNTTEGTQYF.

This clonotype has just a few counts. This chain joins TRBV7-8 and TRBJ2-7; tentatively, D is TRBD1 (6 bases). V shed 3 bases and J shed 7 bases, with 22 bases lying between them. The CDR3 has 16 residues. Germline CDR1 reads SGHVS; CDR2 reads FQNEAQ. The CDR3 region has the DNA TGTGCCAGCAGCTTTCTCGAGCAGGGGATCCTTCGGGAGCAGTACTTC. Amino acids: CASSFLEQGILREQYF.

CDR3 loop: CASSSDNEQFF. The CDR3 DNA is TGTGCCAGCAGCAGTGACAATGAGCAGTTCTTC. The chain recombines TRBV5-6 with TRBJ2-1; D ambiguous. Trimming removed 4 bases at V and 5 bases at J, with 4 bases between. From germline, CDR1 is SGHDT and CDR2 YYEEEE. The CDR3 is 11 residues long.

CDR3 amino acids: CASSYSTTASNQPQHF. The CDR3 DNA follows: TGTGCCAGCAGTTACTCGACGACAGCGAGCAATCAGCCCCAGCATTTT. The V gene is TRBV6-6, the J gene TRBJ1-5; maybe TRBD1 (5 bases). This CDR3 contains 16 residues. Germline loops: CDR1 MNHNY, CDR2 SVGAGI (reference sequence). Deletions cut 0 bases from V and 1 base from J, with 10 bases between.

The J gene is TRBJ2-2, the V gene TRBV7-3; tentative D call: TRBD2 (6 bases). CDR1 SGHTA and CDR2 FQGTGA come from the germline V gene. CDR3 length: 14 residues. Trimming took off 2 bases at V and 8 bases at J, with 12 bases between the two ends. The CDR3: CASSLSQGGGELFF. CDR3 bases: TGTGCCAGCAGCTTATCCCAGGGAGGAGGGGAGCTGTTTTTT.

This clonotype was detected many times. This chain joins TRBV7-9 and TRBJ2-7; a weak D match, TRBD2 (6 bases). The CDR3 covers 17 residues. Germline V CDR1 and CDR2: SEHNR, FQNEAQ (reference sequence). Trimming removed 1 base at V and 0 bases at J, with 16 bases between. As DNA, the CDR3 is TGTGCCAGCAGCTTAGTCAACGGAGGGGTCAGCTCCTACGAGCAGTACTTC. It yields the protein CASSLVNGGVSSYEQYF.

The CDR3: CASSITYTGELFF. The CDR3 coding sequence is TGTGCCAGTAGTATAACGTACACCGGGGAGCTGTTTTTT. The chain combines TRBV19 with TRBJ2-2; no firm D call. V was shortened by 2 bases and J by 3 bases, with 4 bases between the two germline ends. Looked up from germline, CDR1 is LNHDA and CDR2 is SQIVND (reference sequence). This CDR3 has 13 amino acids.

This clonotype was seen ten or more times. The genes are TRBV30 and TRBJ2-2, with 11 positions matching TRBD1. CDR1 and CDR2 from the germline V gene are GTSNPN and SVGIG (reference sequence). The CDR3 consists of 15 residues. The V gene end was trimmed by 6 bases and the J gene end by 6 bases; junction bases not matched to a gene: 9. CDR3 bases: TGTGCCTGCCTTGGGACAGGGGGATTCGCCGGGGAGCTGTTTTTT. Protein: CACLGTGGFAGELFF.

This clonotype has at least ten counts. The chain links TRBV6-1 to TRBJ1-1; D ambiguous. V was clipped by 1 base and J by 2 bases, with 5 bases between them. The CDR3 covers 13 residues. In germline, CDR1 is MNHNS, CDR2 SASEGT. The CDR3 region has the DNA TGTGCCAGCAGTGAAGAAGGTAACACTGAAGCTTTCTTT. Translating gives CASSEEGNTEAFF.

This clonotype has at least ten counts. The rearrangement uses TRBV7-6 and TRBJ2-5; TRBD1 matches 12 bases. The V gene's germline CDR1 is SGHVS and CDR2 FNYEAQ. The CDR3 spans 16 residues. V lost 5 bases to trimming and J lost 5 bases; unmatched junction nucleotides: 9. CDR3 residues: CASSRGTGGAGETQYF. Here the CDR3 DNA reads TGTGCCAGCAGCAGAGGGACAGGGGGCGCGGGGGAGACCCAGTACTTC.

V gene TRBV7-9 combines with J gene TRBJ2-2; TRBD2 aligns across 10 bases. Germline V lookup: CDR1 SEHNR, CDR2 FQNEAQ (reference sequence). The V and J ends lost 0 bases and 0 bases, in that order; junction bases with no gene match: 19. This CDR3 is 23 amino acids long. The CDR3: CASSLAPVRLAGVVHANTGELFF. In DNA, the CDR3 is TGTGCCAGCAGCTTAGCGCCAGTTCGTCTAGCGGGAGTAGTTCACGCGAACACCGGGGAGCTGTTTTTT.

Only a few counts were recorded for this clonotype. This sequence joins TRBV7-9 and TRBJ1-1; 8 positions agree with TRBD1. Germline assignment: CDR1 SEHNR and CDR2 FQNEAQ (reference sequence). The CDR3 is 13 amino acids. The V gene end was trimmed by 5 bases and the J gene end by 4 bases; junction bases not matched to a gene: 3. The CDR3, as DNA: TGTGCCAGCAGCGCCGACAGGGGCACTGAAGCTTTCTTT. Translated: CASSADRGTEAFF. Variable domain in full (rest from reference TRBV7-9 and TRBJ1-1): DTGVSQNPRHKITKRGQNVTFRCDPISEHNRLYWYRQTLGQGPEFLTYFQNEAQLEKSRLLSDRFSAERPKGSFSTLEIQRTEQGDSAMYLCASSADRGTEAFFGQGTRLTVV.

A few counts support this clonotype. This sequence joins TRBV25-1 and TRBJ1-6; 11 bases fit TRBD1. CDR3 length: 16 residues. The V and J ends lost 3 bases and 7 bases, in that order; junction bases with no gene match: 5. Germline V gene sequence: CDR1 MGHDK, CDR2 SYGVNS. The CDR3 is CASSEAGDRGNSPLHF. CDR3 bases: TGTGCCAGCAGTGAGGCGGGGGACAGGGGGAATTCACCCCTCCACTTT.